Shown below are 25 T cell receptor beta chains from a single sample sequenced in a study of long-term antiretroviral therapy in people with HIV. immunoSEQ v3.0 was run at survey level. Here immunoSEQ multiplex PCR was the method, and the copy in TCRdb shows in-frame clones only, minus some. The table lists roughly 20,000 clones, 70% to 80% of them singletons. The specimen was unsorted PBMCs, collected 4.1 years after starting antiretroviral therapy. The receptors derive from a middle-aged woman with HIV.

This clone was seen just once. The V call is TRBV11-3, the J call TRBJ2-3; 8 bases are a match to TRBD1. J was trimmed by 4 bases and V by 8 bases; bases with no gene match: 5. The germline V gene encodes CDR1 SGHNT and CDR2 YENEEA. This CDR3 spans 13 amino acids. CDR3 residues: CASEDRGPDTQYF. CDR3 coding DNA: TGTGCCAGCGAAGACAGGGGCCCAGATACGCAGTATTTT.

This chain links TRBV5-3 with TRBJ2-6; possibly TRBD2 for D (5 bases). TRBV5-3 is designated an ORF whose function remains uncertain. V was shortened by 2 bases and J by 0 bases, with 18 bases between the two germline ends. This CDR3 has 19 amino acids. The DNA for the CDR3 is TGTGCCAGAAGCTTTCTTCGACGGGAAACCCTCTCTGGGGCCAACGTCCTGACTTTC. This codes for CARSFLRRETLSGANVLTF.

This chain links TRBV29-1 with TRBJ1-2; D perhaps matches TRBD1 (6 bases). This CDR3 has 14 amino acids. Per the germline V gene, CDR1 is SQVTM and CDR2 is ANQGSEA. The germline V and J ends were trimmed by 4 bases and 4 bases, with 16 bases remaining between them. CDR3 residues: CSVGTGFPSYGYTF. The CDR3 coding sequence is TGCAGCGTTGGCACAGGGTTCCCTTCCTATGGCTACACCTTC.

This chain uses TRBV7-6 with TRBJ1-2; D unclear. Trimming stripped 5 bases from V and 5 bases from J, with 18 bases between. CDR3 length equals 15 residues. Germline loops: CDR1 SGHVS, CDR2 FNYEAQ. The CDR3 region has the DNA TGTGCCAGCAGCCCCCAGACGGATTGGGGTTATGGCTACACCTTC. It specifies CASSPQTDWGYGYTF.

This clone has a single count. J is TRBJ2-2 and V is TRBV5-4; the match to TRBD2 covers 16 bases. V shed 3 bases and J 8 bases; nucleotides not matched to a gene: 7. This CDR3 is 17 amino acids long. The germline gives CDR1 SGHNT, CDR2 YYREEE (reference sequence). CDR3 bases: TGTGCCAGCAGCTCCCCGGGACTAGCGGGGGGGGCAGGGGAGCTGTTTTTT. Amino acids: CASSSPGLAGGAGELFF.

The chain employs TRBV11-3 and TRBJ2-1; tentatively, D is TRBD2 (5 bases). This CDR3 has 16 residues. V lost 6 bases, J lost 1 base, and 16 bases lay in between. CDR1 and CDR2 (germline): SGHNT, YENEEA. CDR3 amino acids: CASSLSAHTSYNEQFF. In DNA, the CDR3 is TGTGCCAGCAGTCTTAGCGCGCACACTTCCTACAATGAGCAGTTCTTC.

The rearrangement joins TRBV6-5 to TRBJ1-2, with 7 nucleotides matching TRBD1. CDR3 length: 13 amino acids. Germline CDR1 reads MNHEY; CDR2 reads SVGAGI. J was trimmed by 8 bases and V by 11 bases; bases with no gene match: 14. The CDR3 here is CAAKRGPLGGYTF. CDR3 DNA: TGTGCCGCTAAGAGGGGGCCGCTGGGAGGCTACACCTTC.

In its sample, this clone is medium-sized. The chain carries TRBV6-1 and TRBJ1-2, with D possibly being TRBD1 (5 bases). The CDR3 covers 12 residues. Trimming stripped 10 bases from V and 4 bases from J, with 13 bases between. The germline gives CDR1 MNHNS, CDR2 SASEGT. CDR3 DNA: TGTGCCACACGGGACCTTTCCTATGGCTACACCTTC. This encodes CATRDLSYGYTF.

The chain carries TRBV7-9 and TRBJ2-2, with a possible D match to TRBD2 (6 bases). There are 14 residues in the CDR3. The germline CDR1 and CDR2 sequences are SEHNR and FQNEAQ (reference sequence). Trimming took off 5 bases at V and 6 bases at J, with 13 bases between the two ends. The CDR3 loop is CASSIGTPPGELFF. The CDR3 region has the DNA TGTGCCAGCAGCATTGGGACTCCTCCCGGGGAGCTGTTTTTT.

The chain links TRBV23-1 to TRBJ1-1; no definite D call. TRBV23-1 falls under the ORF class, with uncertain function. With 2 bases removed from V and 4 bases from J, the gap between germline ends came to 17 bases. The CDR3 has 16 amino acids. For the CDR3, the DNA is TGCGCCAGCAGTCAAAGGACCCTTCCAGTGAGCACTGAAGCTTTCTTT. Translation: CASSQRTLPVSTEAFF.

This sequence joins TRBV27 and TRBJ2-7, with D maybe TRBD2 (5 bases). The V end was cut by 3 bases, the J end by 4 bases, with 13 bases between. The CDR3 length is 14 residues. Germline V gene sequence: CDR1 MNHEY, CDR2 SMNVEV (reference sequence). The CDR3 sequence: CASSFVGVPYEQYF. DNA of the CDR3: TGTGCCAGCAGTTTTGTCGGGGTGCCATACGAGCAGTACTTC.

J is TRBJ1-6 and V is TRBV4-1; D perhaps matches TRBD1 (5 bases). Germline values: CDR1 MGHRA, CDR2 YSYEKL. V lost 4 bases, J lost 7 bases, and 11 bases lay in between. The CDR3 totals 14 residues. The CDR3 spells CASSLGRDNSPLHF. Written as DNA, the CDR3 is TGCGCCAGCAGCCTAGGCAGGGACAATTCACCCCTCCACTTT.

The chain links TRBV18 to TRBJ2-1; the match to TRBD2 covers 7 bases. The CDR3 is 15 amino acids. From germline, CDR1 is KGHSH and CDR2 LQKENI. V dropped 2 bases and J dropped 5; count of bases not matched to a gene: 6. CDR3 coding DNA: TGTGCCAGCTCACCAGGGAGCGGGGTGAACAATGAGCAGTTCTTC. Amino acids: CASSPGSGVNNEQFF.

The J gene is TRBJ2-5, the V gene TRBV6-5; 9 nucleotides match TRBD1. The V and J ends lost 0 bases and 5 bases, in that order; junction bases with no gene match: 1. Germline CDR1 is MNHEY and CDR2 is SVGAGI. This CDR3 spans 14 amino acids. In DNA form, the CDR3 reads TGTGCCAGCAGTTACTCCGGGACAGGGGAGACCCAGTACTTC. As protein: CASSYSGTGETQYF.

The CDR3 DNA sequence: TGTGCCAGCAGCTTGATCGGTCTCACCGGGGAGCTGTTTTTT. Protein sequence: CASSLIGLTGELFF. The chain is built from TRBV5-6 and TRBJ2-2; D remains unclear. Trimming removed 1 base from V and 4 bases from J, with 8 bases in between. The CDR3 has 14 residues. Germline CDR1 is SGHDT and CDR2 is YYEEEE.

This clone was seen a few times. The CDR3 nucleotides are TGTGCCAGCAGCTTAAGTACGAACACTGAAGCTTTCTTT. Protein product: CASSLSTNTEAFF. The chain has TRBV11-2 and TRBJ1-1; D gene uncertain. Trimming shortened V by 2 bases and J by 1 base, and 5 bases separated the two germline ends. Germline-derived CDR1 and CDR2 are SGHAT and FQNNGV. CDR3 length: 13 amino acids.

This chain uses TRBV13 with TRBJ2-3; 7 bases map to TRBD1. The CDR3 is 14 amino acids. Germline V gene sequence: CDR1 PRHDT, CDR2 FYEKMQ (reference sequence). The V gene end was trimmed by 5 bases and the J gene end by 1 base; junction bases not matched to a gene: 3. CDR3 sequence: CASSEGAGTDTQYF. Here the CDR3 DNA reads TGTGCCAGCAGCGAGGGGGCGGGCACAGATACGCAGTATTTT.

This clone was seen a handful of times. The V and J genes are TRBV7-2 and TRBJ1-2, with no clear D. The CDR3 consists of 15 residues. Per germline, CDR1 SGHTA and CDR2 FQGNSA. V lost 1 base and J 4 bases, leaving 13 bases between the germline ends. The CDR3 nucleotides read TGTGCCAGCAGCTTAGGGCAAGGAGGTGGCTATGGCTACACCTTC. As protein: CASSLGQGGGYGYTF. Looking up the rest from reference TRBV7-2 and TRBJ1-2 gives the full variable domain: GAGVSQSPSNKVTEKGKDVELRCDPISGHTALYWYRQSLGQGLEFLIYFQGNSAPDKSGLPSDRFSAERTGGSVSTLTIQRTQQEDSAVYLCASSLGQGGGYGYTFGSGTRLTVV.

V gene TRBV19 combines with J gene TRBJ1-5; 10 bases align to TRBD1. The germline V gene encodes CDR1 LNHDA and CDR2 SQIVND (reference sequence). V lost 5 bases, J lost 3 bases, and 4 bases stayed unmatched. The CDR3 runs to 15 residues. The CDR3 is CASSATGGYNQPQHF. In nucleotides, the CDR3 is TGTGCCAGTAGTGCGACAGGGGGCTACAATCAGCCCCAGCATTTT.

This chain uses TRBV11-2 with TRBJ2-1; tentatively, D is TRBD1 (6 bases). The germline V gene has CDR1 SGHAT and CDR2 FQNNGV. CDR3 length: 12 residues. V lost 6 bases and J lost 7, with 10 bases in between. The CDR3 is CASSYGQNEQFF. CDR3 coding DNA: TGTGCCAGCAGTTACGGACAGAATGAGCAGTTCTTC.

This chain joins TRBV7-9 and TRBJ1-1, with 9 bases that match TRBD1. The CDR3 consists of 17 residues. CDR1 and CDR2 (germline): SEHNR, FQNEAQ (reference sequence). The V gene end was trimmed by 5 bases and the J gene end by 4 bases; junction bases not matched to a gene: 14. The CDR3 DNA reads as TGTGCCAGCAGCACAACTACAGGGGGCGCCTTGGCCACTGAAGCTTTCTTT. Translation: CASSTTTGGALATEAFF.

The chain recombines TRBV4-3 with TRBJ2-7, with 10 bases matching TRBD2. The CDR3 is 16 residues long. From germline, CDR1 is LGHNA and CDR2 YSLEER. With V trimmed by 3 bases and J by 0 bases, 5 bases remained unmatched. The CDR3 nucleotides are TGCGCCAGCAGCCAGGTAGCGGGGGGTAGCTCCTACGAGCAGTACTTC. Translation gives CASSQVAGGSSYEQYF.

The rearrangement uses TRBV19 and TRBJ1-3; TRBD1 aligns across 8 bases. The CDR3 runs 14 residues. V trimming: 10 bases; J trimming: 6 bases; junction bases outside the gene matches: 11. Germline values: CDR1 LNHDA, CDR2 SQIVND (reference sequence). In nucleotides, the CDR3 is TGTGCCACCAAAGTCGACAGGGGAGCAAACACCATATATTTT. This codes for CATKVDRGANTIYF.

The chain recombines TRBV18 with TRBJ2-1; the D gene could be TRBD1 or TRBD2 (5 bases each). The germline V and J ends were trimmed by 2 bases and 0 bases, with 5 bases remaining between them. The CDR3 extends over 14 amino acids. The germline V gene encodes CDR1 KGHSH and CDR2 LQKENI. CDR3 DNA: TGTGCCAGCTCACCAGGGGGCTCCTACAATGAGCAGTTCTTC. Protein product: CASSPGGSYNEQFF. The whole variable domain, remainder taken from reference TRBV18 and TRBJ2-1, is NAGVMQNPRHLVRRRGQEARLRCSPMKGHSHVYWYRQLPEEGLKFMVYLQKENIIDESGMPKERFSAEFPKEGPSILRIQQVVRGDSAAYFCASSPGGSYNEQFFGPGTRLTVL.

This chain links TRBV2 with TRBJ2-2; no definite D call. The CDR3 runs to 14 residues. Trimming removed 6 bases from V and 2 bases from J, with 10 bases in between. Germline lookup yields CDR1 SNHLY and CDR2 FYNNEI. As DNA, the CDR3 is TGTGCCAGCAGGGAAACCTCAAACACCGGGGAGCTGTTTTTT. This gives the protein CASRETSNTGELFF. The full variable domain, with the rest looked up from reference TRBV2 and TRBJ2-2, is EPEVTQTPSHQVTQMGQEVILRCVPISNHLYFYWYRQILGQKVEFLVSFYNNEISEKSEIFDDQFSVERPDGSNFTLKIRSTKLEDSAMYFCASRETSNTGELFFGEGSRLTVL.